The 8 T cell receptor beta chains reported below all come from one sample, sequenced in a study of control samples from healthy donors and cancer patients (dated by TCRdb to 2019 to 2021). The library was generated by the immunoSEQ multiplex PCR assay. TCRdb's version of the immuneACCESS table is confined to in-frame rearrangements and falls short of the full clone set. An unresolved V gene accounts for under half of the shortfall where checked; the remainder is of unknown origin. This sample gives some 74,000 clones in total; approximately 91% of them show up just once. Clones ranked in the top ten supply around 5.7% of the sample. Sequenced sample: blood. Source of these receptors: a woman aged 50 to 60 in good health.

The rearrangement uses TRBV24-1 and TRBJ2-2, with no clear D. The CDR3 extends over 12 amino acids. V shed 5 bases and J shed 8 bases, with 8 bases lying between them. Looked up from germline, CDR1 is KGHDR and CDR2 is SFDVKD. CDR3 protein: CATSVESGELFF. CDR3 DNA: TGTGCCACCAGTGTAGAATCAGGGGAGCTGTTTTTT.

V and J are TRBV18 and TRBJ1-1; D is ambiguous. V lost 7 bases to trimming and J lost 5 bases, with 17 bases between them. CDR3 size: 14 residues. Germline lookup yields CDR1 KGHSH and CDR2 LQKENI. The CDR3 spells CASFDPGRRTEAFF. As DNA, the CDR3 is TGTGCCAGCTTCGATCCGGGGAGACGGACTGAAGCTTTCTTT.

A single count supports this clone. The V call is TRBV19, the J call TRBJ2-4, with 8 bases fitting TRBD1. The CDR3 has 12 amino acids. Per germline, CDR1 LNHDA and CDR2 SQIVND (reference sequence). Losses at the gene ends were 11 bases for V and 8 bases for J; bases not matched to a gene: 8. CDR3 sequence (DNA): TGTGCCGTGGGGACAGGAGGGGACATTCAGTACTTC. Its protein is CAVGTGGDIQYF.

This clone was seen only once. The chain recombines TRBV11-2 with TRBJ1-6, with D possibly being TRBD1 (5 bases). This CDR3 region has 15 residues. V was clipped by 2 bases and J by 5 bases, with 10 bases between them. The germline V gene encodes CDR1 SGHAT and CDR2 FQNNGV. CDR3 coding DNA: TGTGCCAGCAGCTTAAGTCCAGGGAATAATTCACCCCTCCACTTT. Translation: CASSLSPGNNSPLHF.

V is TRBV5-1 and J is TRBJ2-3; D remains unclear. CDR1 is SGHRS and CDR2 is YFSETQ in the germline V gene. The length of the CDR3 is 14 residues. Trimming removed 1 base at V and 3 bases at J, with 9 bases between. The chain's CDR3 is CASSLNVVTDTQYF. CDR3 bases: TGCGCCAGCAGCTTGAATGTGGTGACAGATACGCAGTATTTT.

V and J are TRBV10-1 and TRBJ1-1, with D perhaps TRBD1 (5 bases). Trimming took 2 bases from V and 11 from J, leaving 12 bases between them. The CDR3 sequence is 12 residues long. In germline, CDR1 is WNHNN, CDR2 SYGVQD (reference sequence). CDR3 coding DNA: TGCGCCAGCAGTGAGGGGGGGTTGGGTGCTTTCTTT. Its translation: CASSEGGLGAFF.

J is TRBJ1-2 and V is TRBV5-6; 10 bases are shared with TRBD1. The CDR3 runs to 16 residues. Germline CDR1 SGHDT, CDR2 YYEEEE. The V gene end was trimmed by 4 bases and the J gene end by 6 bases; junction bases not matched to a gene: 12. CDR3 coding DNA: TGTGCCAGCAGCGAGATAGCCGACAGGGGGCTCAATGGCTACACCTTC. It specifies CASSEIADRGLNGYTF.

J is TRBJ1-1 and V is TRBV18, with 8 bases aligning to TRBD1. CDR1 is KGHSH and CDR2 is LQKENI in the germline V gene. This CDR3 has 14 residues. With V trimmed by 5 bases and J by 3 bases, 5 bases remained unmatched. CDR3 in amino acids: CASSTQGADTEAFF. The CDR3 DNA reads as TGTGCCAGCTCAACTCAGGGGGCCGACACTGAAGCTTTCTTT. Complete variable domain (other parts from reference TRBV18 and TRBJ1-1): NAGVMQNPRHLVRRRGQEARLRCSPMKGHSHVYWYRQLPEEGLKFMVYLQKENIIDESGMPKERFSAEFPKEGPSILRIQQVVRGDSAAYFCASSTQGADTEAFFGQGTRLTVV.